Listed here is a single TCR beta chain. As yet, its antigen is unknown. Amplification used 60 Vbeta primers and 13 Jbeta primers. TCRdb's table, derived via immunoSEQ multiplex PCR, lists solely in-frame clones and lacks some. Of over 150,000 clones listed, around 63% are singletons. This CDR3 spans 14 amino acids. With V trimmed by 6 bases and J by 5 bases, 7 bases remained unmatched. CDR1 is MDHEN and CDR2 is SYDVKM in the germline V gene. These data belong to a study of cytomegalovirus exposure and HLA in healthy donors. Broader study findings: Earlier results showed most TCR beta V segments being productive about 87% or about 30% of the time. TCR beta sequences reportedly predicted most subjects' HLA-A and HLA-B alleles accurately.

The receptor's source is a woman younger than 35 in good health and CMV-seropositive. V usage is TRBV28 and J usage is TRBJ1-5, with 7 nucleotides matching TRBD1. Source material: PBMCs. The CDR3 region has the DNA TGTGCCAGCAGCTTACGACAGGGCGATCAGCCCCAGCATTTT. Translating gives CASSLRQGDQPQHF.